This TCR beta chain was identified in a study of blood T cell repertoires in COVID-19. Study as a whole: The cDNA or gDNA used as material had been derived from T cells, B-cell-depleted T cells, or PBMCs.

In the source study's methods: Nucleated cell number was recorded as an estimate derived from reference gene primer amplification. Sequencing was performed with immunoSEQ multiplex PCR; in TCRdb, only in-frame clones are kept and a portion is missing. D and trimming were read from the DNA, whereas the V and J calls and clone size are those reported in that table. The data show about 500,000 clones, roughly 87% seen once. This clone was detected once. CDR1 is KGHSH and CDR2 is LQKENI in the germline V gene. CDR3 length: 15 residues. Trimming took 5 bases from V and 7 from J; bases not matched to a gene: 7. Researchers sorted participants into cohorts using their self-reported clinical history. Two consecutive negative NP/OP PCR tests, clearance, or resolved symptoms defined Cohort 3 recovery.

This TCR was recovered from a woman aged 18 to 35 who had recovered from COVID-19. The chain employs TRBV18 and TRBJ1-6, with 8 positions matching TRBD1. The material sequenced was PBMCs or T cells enriched from blood (not recorded which). CDR3 in DNA: TGTGCCAGCTCAACGGACAGGGTCGGGAATTCACCCCTCCACTTT. Translating gives CASSTDRVGNSPLHF.